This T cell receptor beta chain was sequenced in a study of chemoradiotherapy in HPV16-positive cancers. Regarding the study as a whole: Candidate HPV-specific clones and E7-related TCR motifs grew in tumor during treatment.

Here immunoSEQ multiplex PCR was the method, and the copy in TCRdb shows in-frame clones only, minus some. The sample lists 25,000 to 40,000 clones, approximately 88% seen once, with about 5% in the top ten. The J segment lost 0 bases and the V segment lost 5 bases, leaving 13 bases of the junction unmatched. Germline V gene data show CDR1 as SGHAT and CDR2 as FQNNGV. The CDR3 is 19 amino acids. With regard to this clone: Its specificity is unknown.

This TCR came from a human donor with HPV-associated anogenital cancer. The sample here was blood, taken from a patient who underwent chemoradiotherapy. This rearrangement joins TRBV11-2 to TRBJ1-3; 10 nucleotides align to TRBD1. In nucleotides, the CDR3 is TGTGCCAGCAGCCGTAAACAGACAGGGGGCTTGAGCTCTGGAAACACCATATATTTT. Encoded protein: CASSRKQTGGLSSGNTIYF.